Listed below are T cell receptor beta chains from one sample, sequenced in a study of T cell responses to AZD1222 COVID-19 vaccine. Measured with immunoSEQ multiplex PCR; TCRdb has only the in-frame clones, and not every one. Of approximately 150,000 clones in the sample, about 91% are singletons; the top ten hold around 2.3%. The sequenced sample was peripheral blood, obtained on day 0 of AZD1222 vaccination. Source of these receptors: an adult in good health. Both conserved end residues are part of each CDR3. A D gene is named only where the DNA matches it firmly. Size is stated for part of the rows, as once, few or many counts, or as a class when the clone is expanded.

TRBJ2-1	NA	TRBV11-2	NA	TGTGCCAGCAGCAGCCTTTGGGGGAGCTCCTACAATGAGCAGTTCTTC	CASSSLWGSSYNEQFF
TRBJ2-5	NA	TRBV5-1	NA	TGCGCCAGCAGCTCACCGGGGATAGGGGCGGAAGAGACCCAGTACTTC	CASSSPGIGAEETQYF
TRBJ1-5	TRBD1	TRBV11-2	NA	TGTGCCAGCAGTCAGGACAGGGGTGGACAGCCCCAGCATTTT	CASSQDRGGQPQHF
TRBJ2-1	TRBD2	TRBV6-5	NA	TGTGCCAGCAGTCGGGAGGGCCTGGGGTTCTTC	CASSREGLGFF
TRBJ2-7	TRBD1	TRBV2	NA	TGTGCCAGCAGTGAATGGGTAAGGGGGCAGGTTGTTGTACACGAGCAGTACTTC	CASSEWVRGQVVVHEQYF
TRBJ2-2	NA	TRBV27	NA	TGTGCCAGCAGTTTCAAGACCGGGGAGCTGTTTTTT	CASSFKTGELFF
TRBJ1-2	NA	TRBV21-1	many	TGTGCCAGCAGCAAAGAATTTTGGCAGGGCCTTCATAGCTATGGCTACACCTTC	CASSKEFWQGLHSYGYTF
TRBJ2-5	NA	TRBV2	once	TGTGCCAGCAGTGGACAGACTCAAGAGACCCAGTACTTC	CASSGQTQETQYF
TRBJ1-3	NA	TRBV28	NA	TGTGCCAGCAGTGTTGGGGGAGGGGGATCTCTAAACACCATATATTTT	CASSVGGGGSLNTIYF
TRBJ2-2	TRBD1	TRBV7-2	NA	TGTGCCAGCAGCTTAAGGACAGGGCTCTTGGGCGCCGGGGAGCTGTTTTTT	CASSLRTGLLGAGELFF
TRBJ1-5	NA	TRBV12-3/TRBV12-4	NA	TGTGCCAGCAGCCGAGGTGGGGAACCCCAGCATTTT	CASSRGGEPQHF
TRBJ2-7	NA	TRBV2	NA	TGTGCCAGCAGTGAGTCAGGGGCGTCCTACGAGCAGTACTTC	CASSESGASYEQYF
TRBJ2-7	NA	TRBV15	NA	TGTGCCACCAGCAGAGATCGACTAGAGGTAGACGAGCAGTACTTC	CATSRDRLEVDEQYF
TRBJ1-4	NA	TRBV6-5	NA	TGTGCCAGCAGTTACGCTGACTGGTCTTCTGAAAAACTGTTTTTT	CASSYADWSSEKLFF
TRBJ2-5	TRBD1	TRBV18	NA	TGTGCCAGCTCATCCGGGACAGGGGCGTCAGGGACCCAGTACTTC	CASSSGTGASGTQYF
TRBJ1-2	NA	TRBV27	NA	TGTGCCAGCAGTTTCGGTAGACTAAGAGACGACACATATGGCTACACCTTC	CASSFGRLRDDTYGYTF
TRBJ2-1	TRBD2	TRBV19	NA	TGTGCCAGTAGTTCCCCGGGACTAGCGGGAGGTCCTAGCTCCTACAATGAGCAGTTCTTC	CASSSPGLAGGPSSYNEQFF